This TCR beta chain was sequenced in a study of blood T cell repertoires in COVID-19. This CDR3 contains 15 residues. Germline V gives CDR1 LNHDA, CDR2 SQIVND (reference sequence). Trimming stripped 3 bases from V and 2 bases from J, with 12 bases between. In the authors' workflow: Estimated nucleated cell counts came from reference gene primer amplification. Assay: immunoSEQ multiplex PCR; the TCRdb copy retains only in-frame clones and omits some. D and trimming were read from the DNA, whereas the V and J calls and clone size are those reported in that table. The sample lists about 100,000 clones, approximately 89% occurring once.

The sample taken for sequencing was peripheral blood. The TCR was taken from a man aged 45 to 65 with active COVID-19. V and J are TRBV19 and TRBJ2-3; D is possibly TRBD2 (5 bases). CDR3 loop: CASSIRLLHTDTQYF. As DNA, the CDR3 is TGTGCCAGTAGTATTAGACTATTGCACACAGATACGCAGTATTTT.